This TCR beta chain emerged from a study of shared clonotypes between healthy human individuals. CDR3 size: 17 residues. V was trimmed by 1 base and J by 2 bases, leaving 15 bases between them. Germline V gives CDR1 SSHAT, CDR2 FNYEAQ (reference sequence). Within Nashville, Tennessee resided all donors, each a Caucasian adult. For sorted subsets, 150 to 200 ng DNA per replicate equaled 33,000 or so T cell genomes. The repertoire was sequenced with immunoSEQ multiplex PCR; TCRdb's copy has only in-frame clones and lacks some. The table shows around 1.4 million clones, with 98% occurring only once. In its sample, this clone was seen once.

This TCR derives from a man in his thirties or forties in good health. The chain couples TRBV7-7 to TRBJ1-3; possible D gene TRBD1, 6 bases. Sequencing input: naive CD4+ T cells sorted from blood. Subset meaning: CD45RA+ positively selected. The CDR3 coding sequence is TGTGCCAGCAGCTTAGGACCCCAGGGGAGGGCTGGAAACACCATATATTTT. Protein: CASSLGPQGRAGNTIYF.